One and the same sample provided the 5 T cell receptor beta chains below, sequenced in a study of response to subunit inactivated influenza vaccine (dated by TCRdb to 2016 to 2019). Libraries were built with RT-PCR. Sequencer: Illumina HiSeq 2500. TCRdb trimmed public reads at Q25 via fastp, called clones via MiXCR and kept in-frame beta chains. Rows are unified per CDR3 protein, each entry keeping the most common DNA and genes. The sample contains 300,000 to 350,000 distinct CDR3 sequences, about 20% of them found a single time. In total, the top ten clones hold 9% to 12% of the sample. The specimen was PBMCs from blood, collected about 19 months after vaccination. Source of these receptors: a man between 50 and 70 years old who received an inactivated influenza vaccine. Donor details come from another sample of the same person, matched by shared clones.

A few counts support this clonotype. The chain combines TRBV7-8 with TRBJ1-5; no definite D call. From germline, CDR1 is SGHVS and CDR2 FQNEAQ. The CDR3 runs to 14 residues. The ends were cut back, 2 bases at V and 2 bases at J, with 7 bases in the middle. CDR3: CASSLNGGNQPQHF. The CDR3 DNA is TGTGCCAGCAGCTTAAATGGGGGCAATCAGCCCCAGCATTTT.

At least ten counts were recorded for this clonotype. CDR3 amino acids: CASRGIDRAHSGANVLTF. CDR3 nucleotide sequence: TGTGCCAGCAGGGGGATCGACAGGGCCCACTCTGGGGCCAACGTCCTGACTTTC. The chain uses TRBV7-8 and TRBJ2-6; the match to TRBD1 covers 7 bases. After removal of 6 bases from V and 0 bases from J, the junction contained 11 bases not matched to a gene. The CDR3 totals 18 residues. Germline assignment: CDR1 SGHVS and CDR2 FQNEAQ.

The J gene is TRBJ1-2, the V gene TRBV11-2, with D hard to call. The V gene's germline CDR1 is SGHAT and CDR2 FQNNGV. The V and J ends lost 5 bases and 1 base respectively, with 8 bases between them. The CDR3 contains 13 residues. CDR3 nucleotide sequence: TGTGCCAGCAGCCCCCACAATAACTATGGCTACACCTTC. It specifies CASSPHNNYGYTF.

The chain uses TRBV20-1 and TRBJ1-2, with D uncertain. Trimming shortened V by 1 base and J by 8 bases, and 20 bases separated the two germline ends. This CDR3 contains 15 residues. CDR1 is DFQATT and CDR2 is SNEGSKA in the germline V gene (reference sequence). The CDR3 region has the DNA TGCAGTGCTAGAGTGTCGGAGGAGCCACGCGGGGGCTACACCTTC. Translated: CSARVSEEPRGGYTF.

This chain uses TRBV5-1 with TRBJ2-2; TRBD1 aligns across 11 bases. The CDR3 totals 17 residues. Germline V gene data show CDR1 as SGHRS and CDR2 as YFSETQ. With 3 bases clipped from V and 2 bases from J, the junction kept 6 bases outside the gene matches. The CDR3, as DNA: TGCGCCAGCAGCTCAGGACAGGGGGCTACCAACACCGGGGAGCTGTTTTTT. It is translated as CASSSGQGATNTGELFF.